There are many counts of the clone carrying this T cell receptor beta chain. The antigen is undetermined. The entry originates in a study of T-cell memory formation after mild COVID-19. Researchers used 5'RACE with constant-segment primers to make TCR alpha and TCR beta cDNA libraries that carry sample barcodes and UMIs. TCRdb re-called the 5' RACE reads with MiXCR, one entry per CDR3 protein. The sample shows about 240,000 distinct CDR3 sequences, approximately 10% of them seen only once. Broader study findings: Mainly in CM and EM were contracting CD4+ clones; CD8+ were in EMRA. Day 15 to 85 contracting clones showed balanced CD4/CD8; later expanders leaned CD4+.

The CDR3 is 13 residues long. J was trimmed by 0 bases and V by 8 bases; bases with no gene match: 1. Per the germline V gene, CDR1 is SEHNR and CDR2 is FQNEAQ (reference sequence). Sequencing was performed on PBMCs or a T cell subset sorted from them (not recorded which). The V and J genes are TRBV7-9 and TRBJ2-1; 7 nucleotides line up with TRBD2. The receptor comes from a man younger than 30 who had mild COVID-19 (a few samples of this study predate the infection). Cell type and time point are not known. The CDR3 here is CASRGDSYNEQFF. CDR3 sequence (DNA): TGTGCCAGCCGGGGGGACTCCTACAATGAGCAGTTCTTC.